This T cell receptor beta chain was sequenced in a study of radiation and T cells in renal cell carcinoma. The CDR3 covers 15 residues. V shed 3 bases and J shed 2 bases, with 13 bases lying between them. Germline CDR1 is KGHSH and CDR2 is LQKENI. TCRdb's copy holds only in-frame clones and misses some; the assay was immunoSEQ multiplex PCR. The sample carries 150,000 to 200,000 clones, 88% recorded once. Time point indicated: blood 4 weeks post-SBRT, at nephrectomy. Specified treatment: 15 Gy SBRT to primary tumor, nephrectomy 4 weeks later. The TCR originated in a woman between 50 and 59 years old with renal cell carcinoma. Material: blood, obtained from a patient whose treatment included radiotherapy and nephrectomy. The chain joins TRBV18 to TRBJ2-5; D ambiguous. The CDR3 loop is CASSPVVALQETQYF. The CDR3 coding sequence is TGTGCCAGCTCACCGGTCGTTGCGCTGCAAGAGACCCAGTACTTC.